The 28 T cell receptor beta chains given below trace back to one sample, sequenced in a study of T-cell reconstitution after alpha-beta-depleted transplantation in children. Unique molecular identifiers featured in how the TCRbeta library was prepared. TCRdb reprocessed the PCR reads via MiXCR and lists one record per CDR3 protein. The table lists a few hundred thousand distinct CDR3 sequences, 25% to 30% of them singletons. Sequenced here: PBMCs, sampled before TCRalphabeta/CD19-depleted stem cell transplant. The receptors here all came from a boy under two years old with Wiskott-Aldrich syndrome, due to receive a stem cell transplant.

This clonotype was seen more than once but under ten times. The chain links TRBV4-2 to TRBJ2-7, with D maybe TRBD1 (7 bases). From germline, CDR1 is LGHNA and CDR2 YNFKEQ. The length of the CDR3 is 16 residues. Trimming took 0 bases from V and 4 from J, leaving 16 bases between them. CDR3 in DNA: TGTGCCAGCAGCCAAGATGGAGGGGGGACAGCTTACGAGCAGTACTTC. Translating it yields CASSQDGGGTAYEQYF.

This sequence joins TRBV5-1 and TRBJ1-1; no reliable D call. With 3 bases removed from V and 1 base from J, the gap between germline ends came to 7 bases. The germline V gene encodes CDR1 SGHRS and CDR2 YFSETQ. The CDR3 length is 13 residues. CDR3 region: CASSSNQNTEAFF. In DNA form, the CDR3 reads TGCGCCAGCAGCTCCAACCAGAACACTGAAGCTTTCTTT.

The gene calls are TRBV4-1 and TRBJ2-1; D is possibly TRBD2 (5 bases). The CDR3 runs to 14 residues. V was trimmed by 0 bases and J by 15 bases, leaving 18 bases between them. The germline V gene encodes CDR1 MGHRA and CDR2 YSYEKL. In DNA form, the CDR3 reads TGCGCCAGCAGCCAAGATCTCCTTTGCGGGTGGCGGTTCTTC. Its translation: CASSQDLLCGWRFF.

This clonotype came up a few times. The genes are TRBV12-3 or TRBV12-4 and TRBJ2-1; TRBD1 might be the D (6 bases). Trimming removed 2 bases at V and 6 bases at J, with 8 bases between. The CDR3 covers 13 residues. The CDR3 reads CASSLPDSNEQFF. The CDR3, as DNA: TGTGCCAGCAGTTTACCGGACAGCAATGAGCAGTTCTTC.

The J gene is TRBJ2-1, the V gene TRBV5-1; 11 bases are shared with TRBD2. The CDR3 is 14 amino acids. Germline trimming cut 0 bases from V and 15 bases from J; bases unmatched to any gene: 8. CDR1 is SGHRS and CDR2 is YFSETQ in the germline V gene. This CDR3 is CASSLGLAGRQRFF. CDR3 DNA sequence: TGCGCCAGCAGCTTGGGACTAGCGGGGAGGCAACGGTTCTTC.

V gene TRBV5-1 combines with J gene TRBJ2-5; the D gene is possibly TRBD2 (6 bases). Looked up from germline, CDR1 is SGHRS and CDR2 is YFSETQ. With 3 bases removed from V and 0 bases from J, the gap between germline ends came to 9 bases. The CDR3 has 14 residues. CDR3 bases: TGCGCCAGCAGCTACCGGGACTACCAAGAGACCCAGTACTTC. Residues: CASSYRDYQETQYF.

The chain couples TRBV10-3 to TRBJ2-2; 9 nucleotides align to TRBD2. Germline-derived CDR1 and CDR2 are ENHRY and SYGVKD. This CDR3 comprises 15 residues. Trimming at V came to 6 bases and at J to 2 bases, leaving 4 bases not matched to a gene. The CDR3, as DNA: TGTGCCATCAGCAATAGCGGGAGAAACACCGGGGAGCTGTTTTTT. It is translated as CAISNSGRNTGELFF.

This clonotype was seen only a few times. The rearrangement uses TRBV12-3 or TRBV12-4 and TRBJ2-1; D gene uncertain. Between the trimmed V and J ends, which lost 5 bases and 8 bases, there was a span of 16 bases. The CDR3 is 14 amino acids. The CDR3 loop reads CASSPLLGSDEQFF. In DNA form, the CDR3 reads TGTGCCAGCAGTCCTCTACTGGGAAGCGATGAGCAGTTCTTC.

The V call is TRBV9, the J call TRBJ1-1; no firm D call. V shed 4 bases and J shed 0 bases, with 13 bases lying between them. CDR1 is SGDLS, CDR2 YYNGEE, per germline. CDR3 length equals 15 residues. The CDR3 sequence: CASSLDAAMNTEAFF. The CDR3 DNA reads TGTGCCAGCAGCCTAGATGCGGCTATGAACACTGAAGCTTTCTTT.

A single count supports this clonotype. The rearrangement uses TRBV20-1 and TRBJ2-1, with 8 positions matching TRBD2. The CDR3 consists of 14 residues. The germline V gene encodes CDR1 DFQATT and CDR2 SNEGSKA (reference sequence). With V trimmed by 5 bases and J by 5 bases, 8 bases remained unmatched. For the CDR3, the DNA is TGCAGTGCTGGGGCGGGAGGTTACCACAATGAGCAGTTCTTC. Its protein product is CSAGAGGYHNEQFF.

The chain uses TRBV29-1 and TRBJ2-5; D perhaps matches TRBD2 (6 bases). Per the germline V gene, CDR1 is SQVTM and CDR2 is ANQGSEA. This CDR3 spans 13 amino acids. With 3 bases removed from V and 5 bases from J, the gap between germline ends came to 13 bases. As DNA, the CDR3 is TGCAGCGTTGATAAGGGAGGAAGGGAGACCCAGTACTTC. Amino acid sequence: CSVDKGGRETQYF. The full variable domain, its missing parts supplied by reference TRBV29-1 and TRBJ2-5, is SAVISQKPSRDICQRGTSLTIQCQVDSQVTMMFWYRQQPGQSLTLIATANQGSEATYESGFVIDKFPISRPNLTFSTLTVSNMSPEDSSIYLCSVDKGGRETQYFGPGTRLLVL.

This clonotype was observed a few times. This sequence joins TRBV12-3 or TRBV12-4 and TRBJ1-2; tentatively, D is TRBD1 (5 bases). With 4 bases removed from V and 10 bases from J, the gap between germline ends came to 13 bases. The CDR3 has 12 amino acids. The CDR3: CASSSRGWDYTF. CDR3 nucleotide sequence: TGTGCCAGCAGTTCGCGGGGCTGGGACTACACCTTC.

Only a few counts were recorded for this clonotype. The chain recombines TRBV20-1 with TRBJ2-1; 10 bases match TRBD2. This CDR3 has 16 residues. Germline V lookup: CDR1 DFQATT, CDR2 SNEGSKA (reference sequence). V shed 1 base, J shed 5 bases, and the junction held 8 bases outside the gene matches. The CDR3 region has the DNA TGCAGTGCTAGAGGGGCCGGACTAGCGGTACACAATGAGCAGTTCTTC. It encodes CSARGAGLAVHNEQFF.

The gene calls are TRBV27 and TRBJ1-5; weak D call: TRBD1 (5 bases). CDR3 length: 14 residues. Germline loops: CDR1 MNHEY, CDR2 SMNVEV (reference sequence). V was cut by 0 bases and J by 6 bases, with 9 bases left in between. The CDR3 loop reads CASSLSGASQPQHF. CDR3 in DNA: TGTGCCAGCAGTTTATCAGGGGCGAGTCAGCCCCAGCATTTT.

This chain links TRBV28 with TRBJ1-5; D is perhaps TRBD1 (6 bases). Germline V gene data show CDR1 as MDHEN and CDR2 as SYDVKM. Trimming cost V 5 bases and J 7 bases, with 12 bases left between them. The CDR3 consists of 13 residues. The CDR3 bases are TGTGCCAGCAGTCAAACAAGGGGGCAGCCCCAGCATTTT. Its translation: CASSQTRGQPQHF.

The chain joins TRBV6-1 to TRBJ1-5, with no clear D. This CDR3 spans 13 amino acids. CDR1 and CDR2 from the germline V gene are MNHNS and SASEGT. Trimming took off 7 bases at V and 2 bases at J, with 9 bases between the two ends. The CDR3 here is CASKSAGNQPQHF. CDR3 bases: TGTGCCAGCAAGAGCGCCGGCAATCAGCCCCAGCATTTT.

This chain connects TRBV20-1 to TRBJ2-3; D unclear. In germline, CDR1 is DFQATT, CDR2 SNEGSKA (reference sequence). With 5 bases removed from V and 2 bases from J, the gap between germline ends came to 17 bases. The CDR3 is 15 residues long. The CDR3 sequence: CSASPGRKHTDTQYF. The CDR3 coding sequence is TGCAGTGCTTCACCCGGACGGAAACACACAGATACGCAGTATTTT.

The gene calls are TRBV3-1 and TRBJ2-7; the match to TRBD2 covers 13 bases. Germline V gene sequence: CDR1 LGHDT, CDR2 YNNKEL (reference sequence). V trimming: 1 base; J trimming: 13 bases; junction bases outside the gene matches: 7. This CDR3 has 14 residues. The CDR3 nucleotides read TGTGCCAGCAGCCAAGGCTCGGGACTAGCGGGATCCTACTTC. The encoded protein is CASSQGSGLAGSYF.

The gene calls are TRBV12-3 or TRBV12-4 and TRBJ2-4, with 9 positions matching TRBD1. The CDR3 has 14 amino acids. V lost 2 bases, J lost 7 bases, and 3 bases stayed unmatched. Written as DNA, the CDR3 is TGTGCCAGCAGTTTACCCGGGACAGGGAACATTCAGTACTTC. It is translated as CASSLPGTGNIQYF.

There are a few counts of this clonotype. J is TRBJ2-1 and V is TRBV5-1; a possible D gene is TRBD2 (6 bases). Per the germline V gene, CDR1 is SGHRS and CDR2 is YFSETQ. Trimming took off 4 bases at V and 0 bases at J, with 17 bases between the two ends. The CDR3 is made up of 17 amino acids. This chain's CDR3 is CASSTRGSKSSYNEQFF. In nucleotides, the CDR3 is TGCGCCAGCAGCACCCGGGGGAGCAAGAGCTCCTACAATGAGCAGTTCTTC.

The DNA for the CDR3 is TGTGCCAGCAGCACTAGCGGGAGCTACAATGAGCAGTTCTTC. Translating it yields CASSTSGSYNEQFF. The chain recombines TRBV11-2 with TRBJ2-1; 11 bases line up with TRBD2. Germline V gene sequence: CDR1 SGHAT, CDR2 FQNNGV. The CDR3 sequence is 14 residues long. Losses at the gene ends were 5 bases for V and 3 bases for J; bases not matched to a gene: 0.

This clonotype was seen only once. This chain uses TRBV7-8 with TRBJ2-3; D perhaps matches TRBD1 (5 bases). The CDR3 has 13 amino acids. With 5 bases removed from V and 5 bases from J, the gap between germline ends came to 11 bases. From germline, CDR1 is SGHVS and CDR2 FQNEAQ. The CDR3 spells CASSPQGIDTQYF. The CDR3 coding sequence is TGTGCCAGCAGCCCCCAGGGTATAGATACGCAGTATTTT.

This clonotype was seen only a few times. The CDR3 is CAIRGGLAGSYNEQFF. As DNA, the CDR3 is TGTGCCATCAGGGGAGGACTAGCGGGATCCTACAATGAGCAGTTCTTC. The chain joins TRBV10-3 to TRBJ2-1; 12 bases fit TRBD2. This CDR3 is built from 16 residues. The V gene end was trimmed by 6 bases and the J gene end by 1 base; junction bases not matched to a gene: 4. From germline, CDR1 is ENHRY and CDR2 SYGVKD.

This chain connects TRBV27 to TRBJ1-2, with D possibly TRBD1 on 6 matching bases. Looked up from germline, CDR1 is MNHEY and CDR2 is SMNVEV (reference sequence). V lost 6 bases and J 4 bases, leaving 15 bases between the germline ends. This CDR3 is 14 amino acids long. CDR3 amino acids: CASSKGQKGYGYTF. The CDR3 bases are TGTGCCAGCAGCAAGGGACAAAAAGGCTATGGCTACACCTTC.

J is TRBJ2-7 and V is TRBV5-1, with 8 bases fitting TRBD1. Germline V gene data show CDR1 as SGHRS and CDR2 as YFSETQ. The CDR3 is 15 amino acids. With 5 bases clipped from V and 0 bases from J, the junction kept 7 bases outside the gene matches. DNA of the CDR3: TGCGCCAGCAGGAAACAGGGGGATGGCTCCTACGAGCAGTACTTC. It specifies CASRKQGDGSYEQYF.

This clonotype appeared a few times. The chain combines TRBV7-6 with TRBJ2-7, with 8 bases matching TRBD1. The germline V gene encodes CDR1 SGHVS and CDR2 FNYEAQ. The trim removed 0 bases at V and 6 bases at J, leaving 13 bases unmatched. The CDR3 spans 17 residues. CDR3 in DNA: TGTGCCAGCAGCTTAGCGGGCGTGGACAGGGTGATTTCCGAGCAGTACTTC. Protein product: CASSLAGVDRVISEQYF.

This clonotype was detected a few times. The chain carries TRBV6-1 and TRBJ2-1, with D tentatively TRBD2 (6 bases). The CDR3 is made up of 15 amino acids. V was shortened by 7 bases and J by 5 bases, with 18 bases between the two germline ends. Germline V gene lookup returns CDR1 MNHNS and CDR2 SASEGT. The CDR3 sequence is CASNPRGLGNNEQFF. As DNA, the CDR3 is TGTGCCAGCAATCCACGGGGACTGGGGAACAATGAGCAGTTCTTC.

The chain employs TRBV7-2 and TRBJ2-7; D is possibly TRBD1 (5 bases). The CDR3 covers 14 residues. Germline assignment: CDR1 SGHTA and CDR2 FQGNSA. V was clipped by 5 bases and J by 2 bases, with 13 bases between them. CDR3 region: CASSQYGQTYEQYF. The CDR3 DNA sequence: TGTGCCAGCAGCCAATATGGACAAACCTACGAGCAGTACTTC.